What follows is one TCR beta chain and its context. In the study's own analysis: The assay estimated nucleated cells by amplifying reference gene primers. Repertoires were generated with immunoSEQ multiplex PCR, while TCRdb's copy carries only in-frame clones and drops some. Clonal size and the V and J genes are those of that table, whereas D and trimming came from the DNA. The sample records tens of thousands of clones, about four fifths being singletons. The V segment lost 6 bases and the J segment 3 bases; nucleotides outside the gene matches: 17. This CDR3 is 19 amino acids long. Germline values: CDR1 WNHNN, CDR2 SYGVQD (reference sequence). The data originate from a study of blood T cell repertoires in COVID-19. Study information: Sites in the United States, Italy and Spain provided acute and convalescent COVID-19 samples.

The receptor comes from a woman aged 80 or older with acute or convalescent COVID-19. The chain recombines TRBV10-1 with TRBJ1-6; 7 bases fit TRBD1. Sequenced input: peripheral blood. The CDR3 coding sequence is TGCGCCAGCAGCAAGACAGGGCGCGGACCTCCCTACTATAATTCACCCCTCCACTTT. As protein: CASSKTGRGPPYYNSPLHF.